Shown below are 5 T cell receptor beta chains from a single sample sequenced in a study of OX40 agonist ivuxolimab in advanced cancers. Produced via immunoSEQ multiplex PCR; TCRdb's table is partial and in-frame only. The sample consists of around 10,000 clones, roughly 80% of them appearing once. This specimen consisted of CD4+ or CD8+ T cells sorted from blood, obtained in a trial of the OX40 agonist ivuxolimab. Receptor source: an adult with an advanced solid tumor such as melanoma, head and neck, liver or kidney cancer.

This clone appeared a few times. The chain employs TRBV27 and TRBJ2-3, with no clear D. The CDR3 covers 14 residues. Trimming cost V 6 bases and J 1 base, with 11 bases left between them. The germline V gene has CDR1 MNHEY and CDR2 SMNVEV (reference sequence). The CDR3 region is CASSWARGTDTQYF. The CDR3 DNA reads as TGTGCCAGCAGCTGGGCCCGGGGCACAGATACGCAGTATTTT.

In nucleotides, the CDR3 is TGCAGCGTCGAGAGCCGGGACACCTACGAGCAGTACTTC. Protein: CSVESRDTYEQYF. V is TRBV29-1 and J is TRBJ2-7; D may be TRBD1 (6 bases). Trimming removed 6 bases at V and 2 bases at J, with 14 bases between. The germline CDR1 and CDR2 sequences are SQVTM and ANQGSEA. CDR3 size: 13 residues.

The chain is built from TRBV7-9 and TRBJ1-1; the D gene is possibly TRBD1 (5 bases). The CDR3 totals 13 residues. Germline V lookup: CDR1 SEHNR, CDR2 FQNEAQ (reference sequence). V was pared by 3 bases and J by 7 bases, with 12 bases between. The CDR3 sequence: CASSFGGGVEAFF. The CDR3 region has the DNA TGTGCCAGCAGCTTCGGGGGTGGGGTTGAAGCTTTCTTT.

This chain connects TRBV5-6 to TRBJ1-4, with 9 bases identical to TRBD1. The V gene's germline CDR1 is SGHDT and CDR2 YYEEEE. With V trimmed by 4 bases and J by 8 bases, 6 bases remained unmatched. The CDR3 has 14 residues. The CDR3 here is CASSIGTGREKLFF. The CDR3 region has the DNA TGTGCCAGCAGCATCGGGACAGGGAGGGAAAAACTGTTTTTT.

V is TRBV5-1 and J is TRBJ2-7; a weak D match, TRBD2 (5 bases). The germline gives CDR1 SGHRS, CDR2 YFSETQ. Trimming pared 0 bases from V and 0 bases from J, leaving 7 bases between. The length of the CDR3 is 14 residues. The CDR3 loop is CASSLVGSSYEQYF. The CDR3 DNA follows: TGCGCCAGCAGCTTGGTAGGGAGCTCCTACGAGCAGTACTTC.